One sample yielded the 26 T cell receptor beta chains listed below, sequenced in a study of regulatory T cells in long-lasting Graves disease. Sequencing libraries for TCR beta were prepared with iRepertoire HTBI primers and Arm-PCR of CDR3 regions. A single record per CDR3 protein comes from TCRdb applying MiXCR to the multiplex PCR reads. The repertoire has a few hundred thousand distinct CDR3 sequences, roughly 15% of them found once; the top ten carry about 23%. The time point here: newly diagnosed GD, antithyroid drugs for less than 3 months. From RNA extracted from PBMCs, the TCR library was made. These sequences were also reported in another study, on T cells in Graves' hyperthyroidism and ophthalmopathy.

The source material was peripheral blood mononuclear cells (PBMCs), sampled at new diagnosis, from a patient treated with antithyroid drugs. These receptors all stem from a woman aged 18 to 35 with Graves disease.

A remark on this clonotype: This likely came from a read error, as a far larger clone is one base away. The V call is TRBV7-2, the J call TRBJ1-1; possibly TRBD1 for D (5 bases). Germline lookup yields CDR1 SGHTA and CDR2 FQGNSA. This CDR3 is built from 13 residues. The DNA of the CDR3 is TGTGCCAGCAGTAGACAGCTGAACGCTGAAGCTTTCTTT. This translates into CASSRQLNAEAFF.

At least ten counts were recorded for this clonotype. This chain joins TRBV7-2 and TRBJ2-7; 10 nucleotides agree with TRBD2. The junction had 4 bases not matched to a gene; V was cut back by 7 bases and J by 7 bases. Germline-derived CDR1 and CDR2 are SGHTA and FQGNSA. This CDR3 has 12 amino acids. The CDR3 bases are TGTGCCAGCACCCTAGCGGGAGTTGAGCAGTACTTC. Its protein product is CASTLAGVEQYF.

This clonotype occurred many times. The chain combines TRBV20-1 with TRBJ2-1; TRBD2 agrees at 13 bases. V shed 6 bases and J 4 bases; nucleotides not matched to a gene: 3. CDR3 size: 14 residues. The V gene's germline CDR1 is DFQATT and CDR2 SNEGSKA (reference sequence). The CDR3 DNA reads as TGCAGTGCCCCGGGACTAGCGGGATACAATGAGCAGTTCTTC. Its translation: CSAPGLAGYNEQFF.

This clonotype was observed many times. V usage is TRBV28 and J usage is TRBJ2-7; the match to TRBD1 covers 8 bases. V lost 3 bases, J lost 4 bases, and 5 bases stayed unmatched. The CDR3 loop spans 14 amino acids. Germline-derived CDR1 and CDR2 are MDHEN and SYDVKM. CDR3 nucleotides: TGTGCCAGCAGTTTCGGACAGGGCGGGTACGAGCAGTACTTC. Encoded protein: CASSFGQGGYEQYF.

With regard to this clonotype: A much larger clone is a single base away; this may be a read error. Here the CDR3 reads CAGTRTGGIQETPYF. The CDR3 DNA reads TGTGCCGGCACCCGGACAGGGGGCATTCAGGAGACCCCGTACTTC. The chain uses TRBV7-2 and TRBJ2-3; 11 nucleotides line up with TRBD1. There are 15 residues in the CDR3. CDR1 SGHTA and CDR2 FQGNSA come from the germline V gene.

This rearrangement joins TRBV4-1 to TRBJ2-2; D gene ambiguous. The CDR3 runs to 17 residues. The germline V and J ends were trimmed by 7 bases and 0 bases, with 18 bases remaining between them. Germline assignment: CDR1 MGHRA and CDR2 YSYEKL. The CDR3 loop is CASTSPLGGANTGELFF. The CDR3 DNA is TGCGCCAGCACCTCCCCTTTGGGCGGCGCGAACACCGGGGAGCTGTTTTTT.

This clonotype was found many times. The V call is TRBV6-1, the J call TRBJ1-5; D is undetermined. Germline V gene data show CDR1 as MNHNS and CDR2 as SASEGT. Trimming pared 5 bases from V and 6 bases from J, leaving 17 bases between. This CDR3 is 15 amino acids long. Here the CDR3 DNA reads TGTGCCAGCAGTCAACACAGTGTATGGGGTCAGCCCCAGCATTTT. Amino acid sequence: CASSQHSVWGQPQHF.

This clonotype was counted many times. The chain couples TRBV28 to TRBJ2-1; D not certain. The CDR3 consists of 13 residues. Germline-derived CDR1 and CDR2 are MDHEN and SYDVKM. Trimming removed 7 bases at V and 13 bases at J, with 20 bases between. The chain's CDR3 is CASTETGNMAQFF. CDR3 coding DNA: TGTGCCAGCACCGAAACGGGCAACATGGCTCAGTTCTTC.

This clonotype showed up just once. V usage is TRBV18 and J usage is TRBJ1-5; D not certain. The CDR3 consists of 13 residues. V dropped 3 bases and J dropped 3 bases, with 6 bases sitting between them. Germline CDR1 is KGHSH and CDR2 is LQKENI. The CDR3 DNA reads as TGTGCCAGCTCACCCGCTGACAATCAGCCCCAGCATTTT. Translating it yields CASSPADNQPQHF.

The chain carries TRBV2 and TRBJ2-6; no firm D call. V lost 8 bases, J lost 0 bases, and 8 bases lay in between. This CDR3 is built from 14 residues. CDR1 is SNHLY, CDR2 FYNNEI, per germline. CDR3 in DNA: TGTGCCAGCGATAAGGGCTCTGGGGCCAACGTCCTGACTTTC. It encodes CASDKGSGANVLTF.

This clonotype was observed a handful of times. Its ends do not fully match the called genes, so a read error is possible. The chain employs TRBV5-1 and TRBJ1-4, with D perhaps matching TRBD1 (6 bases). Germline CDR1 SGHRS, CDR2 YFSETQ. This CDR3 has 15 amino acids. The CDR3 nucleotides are TGCGCCAGCAGCTTCCAGGGGTATACTACTGAAAAACTGTTTTTT. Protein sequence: CASSFQGYTTEKLFF.

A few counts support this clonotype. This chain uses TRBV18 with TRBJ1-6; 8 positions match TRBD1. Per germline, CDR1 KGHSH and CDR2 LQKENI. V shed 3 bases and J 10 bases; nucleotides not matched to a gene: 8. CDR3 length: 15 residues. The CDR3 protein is CASSPTDRARSPLHF. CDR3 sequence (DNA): TGTGCCAGCTCACCGACGGACAGGGCAAGGTCACCCCTCCACTTT.

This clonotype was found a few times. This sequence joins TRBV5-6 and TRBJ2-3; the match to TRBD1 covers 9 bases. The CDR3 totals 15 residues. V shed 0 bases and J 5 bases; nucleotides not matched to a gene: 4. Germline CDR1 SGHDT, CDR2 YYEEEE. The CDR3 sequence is CASSLGTGVLDTQYF. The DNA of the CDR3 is TGTGCCAGCAGCTTGGGGACAGGGGTTTTAGATACGCAGTATTTT.

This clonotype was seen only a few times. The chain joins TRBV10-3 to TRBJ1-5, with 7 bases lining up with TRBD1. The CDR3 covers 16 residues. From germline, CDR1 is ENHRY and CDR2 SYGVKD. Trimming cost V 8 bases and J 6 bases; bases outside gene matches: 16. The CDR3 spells CAIRDTGEGATQPQHF. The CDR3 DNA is TGTGCCATCCGAGATACCGGGGAGGGGGCGACTCAGCCCCAGCATTTT.

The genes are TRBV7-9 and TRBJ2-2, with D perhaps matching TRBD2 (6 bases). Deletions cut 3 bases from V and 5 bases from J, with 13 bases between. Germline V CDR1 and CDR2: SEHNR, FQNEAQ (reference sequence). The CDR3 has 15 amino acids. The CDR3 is CASSFAGRGTGELFF. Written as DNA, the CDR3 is TGTGCCAGCAGCTTCGCGGGAAGGGGTACCGGGGAGCTGTTTTTT.

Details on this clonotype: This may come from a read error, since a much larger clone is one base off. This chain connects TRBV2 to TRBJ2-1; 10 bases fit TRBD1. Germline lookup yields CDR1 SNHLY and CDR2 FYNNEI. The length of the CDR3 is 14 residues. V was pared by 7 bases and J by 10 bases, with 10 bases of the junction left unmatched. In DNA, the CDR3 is TGTGCCAGCACCACGACAGGGGGCCTTTACGAGCAGTTCTTC. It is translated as CASTTTGGLYEQFF.

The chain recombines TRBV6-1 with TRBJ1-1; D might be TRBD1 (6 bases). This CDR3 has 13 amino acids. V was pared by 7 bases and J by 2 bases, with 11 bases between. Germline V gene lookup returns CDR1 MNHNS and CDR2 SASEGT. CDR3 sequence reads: CASIRRGNTEAFF. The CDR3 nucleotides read TGTGCCAGCATTCGCAGGGGAAACACTGAAGCTTTCTTT.

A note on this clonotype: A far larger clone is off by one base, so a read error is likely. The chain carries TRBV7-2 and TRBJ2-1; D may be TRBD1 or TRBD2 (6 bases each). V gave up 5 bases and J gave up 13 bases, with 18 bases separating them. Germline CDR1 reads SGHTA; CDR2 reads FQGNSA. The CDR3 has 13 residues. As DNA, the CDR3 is TGTGCCAGCAGCGGGGGGCTGGCAGAGACCCAGTTCTTC. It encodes CASSGGLAETQFF.

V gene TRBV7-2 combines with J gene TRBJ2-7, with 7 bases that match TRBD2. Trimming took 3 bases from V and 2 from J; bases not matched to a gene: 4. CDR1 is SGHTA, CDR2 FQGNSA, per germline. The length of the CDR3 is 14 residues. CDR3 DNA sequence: TGTGCCAGCAGCTTCCCGGGGGGACCCTACGAGCAGTACTTC. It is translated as CASSFPGGPYEQYF.

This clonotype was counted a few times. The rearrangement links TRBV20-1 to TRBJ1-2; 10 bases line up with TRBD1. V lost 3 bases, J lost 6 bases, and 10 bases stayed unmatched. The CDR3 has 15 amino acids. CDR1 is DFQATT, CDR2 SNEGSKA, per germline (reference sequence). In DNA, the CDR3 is TGCAGTGCTAGGCTGGGGACAGGGGCCGTGCATGGCTACACCTTC. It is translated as CSARLGTGAVHGYTF.

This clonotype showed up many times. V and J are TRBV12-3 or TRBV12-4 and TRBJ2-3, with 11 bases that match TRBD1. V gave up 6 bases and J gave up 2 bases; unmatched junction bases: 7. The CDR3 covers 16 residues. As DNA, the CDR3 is TGTGCCAGCAGCGGACAGGGGGCACTCTTCACAGATACGCAGTATTTT. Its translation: CASSGQGALFTDTQYF.

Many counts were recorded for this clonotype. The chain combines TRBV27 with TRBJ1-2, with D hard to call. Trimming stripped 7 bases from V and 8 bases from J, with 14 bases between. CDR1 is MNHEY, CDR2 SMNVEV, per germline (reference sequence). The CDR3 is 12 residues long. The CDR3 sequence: CASKFRSGGYTF. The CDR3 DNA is TGTGCCAGCAAATTCCGATCCGGGGGCTACACCTTC.

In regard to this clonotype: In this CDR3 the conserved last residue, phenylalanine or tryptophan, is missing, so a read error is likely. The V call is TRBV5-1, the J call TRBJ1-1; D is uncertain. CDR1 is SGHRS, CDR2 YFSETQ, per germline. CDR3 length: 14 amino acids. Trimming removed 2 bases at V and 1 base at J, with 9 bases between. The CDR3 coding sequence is TGCGCCAGCAGCTTAGGCTCAGGGAACACTGAAGCTTTCTCT. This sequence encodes CASSLGSGNTEAFS.

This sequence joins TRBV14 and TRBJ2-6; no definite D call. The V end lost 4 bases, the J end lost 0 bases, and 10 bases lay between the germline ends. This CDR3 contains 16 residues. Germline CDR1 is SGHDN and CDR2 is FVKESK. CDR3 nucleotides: TGTGCCAGCAGCCCCCCCAACCTCTCTGGGGCCAACGTCCTGACTTTC. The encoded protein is CASSPPNLSGANVLTF. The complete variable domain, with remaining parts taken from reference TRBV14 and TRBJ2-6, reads EAGVTQFPSHSVIEKGQTVTLRCDPISGHDNLYWYRRVMGKEIKFLLHFVKESKQDESGMPNNRFLAERTGGTYSTLKVQPAELEDSGVYFCASSPPNLSGANVLTFGAGSRLTVL.

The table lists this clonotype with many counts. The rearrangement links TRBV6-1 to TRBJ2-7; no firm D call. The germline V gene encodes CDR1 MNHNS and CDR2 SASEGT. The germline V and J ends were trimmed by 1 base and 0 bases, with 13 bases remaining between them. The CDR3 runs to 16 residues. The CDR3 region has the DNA TGTGCCAGCAGTGAAGGGGTGGCTATGAGCTCCTACGAGCAGTACTTC. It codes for CASSEGVAMSSYEQYF.

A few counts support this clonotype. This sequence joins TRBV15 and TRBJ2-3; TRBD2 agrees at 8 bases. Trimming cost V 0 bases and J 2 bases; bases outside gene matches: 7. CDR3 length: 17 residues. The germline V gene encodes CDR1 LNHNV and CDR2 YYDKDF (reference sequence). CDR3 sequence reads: CATSRDLASGYTDTQYF. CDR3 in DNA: TGTGCCACCAGCAGAGATCTGGCTAGCGGGTACACAGATACGCAGTATTTT.